Sequencing of this TCR beta chain was carried out in a study of cytomegalovirus exposure and HLA in healthy donors. The PCR employed 60 Vbeta primers together with 13 Jbeta primers. In the authors' workflow: Unique TCR beta chains numbered approximately 80 million in a later analysis, with roughly 11 million shared. Clones were sequenced by immunoSEQ multiplex PCR, and TCRdb holds only the in-frame ones, with some missing. V and J calls and clone size are copied from that table; D and trimming were computed from the DNA. In the table there are 100,000 or so clones, 76% of which are singletons. Details on this clone: No antigen is known for it.

Germline V gene data show CDR1 as SEHNR and CDR2 as FQNEAQ (reference sequence). CDR3 length: 18 residues. J lost 0 bases, V lost 2 bases, and 8 bases had no gene match. Findings and caveats of the study: It was confirmed in vitro that a few of the CMV-associated chains were specific for CMV antigens. Immune exposure information available was restricted to CMV serostatus.

The origin of this receptor is a man aged 25 to 45 in good health and CMV-seropositive. The sequenced sample consisted of PBMCs. This sequence joins TRBV7-9 and TRBJ1-1; 11 bases line up with TRBD1. CDR3 in DNA: TGTGCCAGCAGCTTACACCGGACAGGGGGCCCCATGAACACTGAAGCTTTCTTT. Its protein is CASSLHRTGGPMNTEAFF.